These 26 T cell receptor beta chains were all obtained from the same sample, sequenced in a study of T cell repertoires in cytomegalovirus infection. Using its own MiXCR run on the reads, TCRdb lists one record per CDR3 protein. The sample has 100,000 to 150,000 distinct CDR3 sequences, roughly 9% seen once. Sample: PBMCs. These receptors all come from a human donor in good health (CMV status not recorded). Some clones in this sample may be carry-over from other donors' samples.

This clonotype was observed at least ten times. The CDR3 loop reads CASSPGLVVEDEQYF. CDR3 coding DNA: TGTGCCAGCAGTCCGGGACTAGTCGTTGAGGACGAGCAGTACTTC. This chain links TRBV12-3 or TRBV12-4 with TRBJ2-7, with 8 bases lining up with TRBD2. With V trimmed by 5 bases and J by 5 bases, 11 bases remained unmatched. This CDR3 is 15 amino acids long.

This clonotype was seen repeatedly, ten times or more. The J gene is TRBJ2-5, the V gene TRBV5-4, with 7 bases lining up with TRBD2. Germline values: CDR1 SGHNT, CDR2 YYREEE (reference sequence). V dropped 0 bases and J dropped 7; count of bases not matched to a gene: 3. CDR3 length: 13 residues. DNA of the CDR3: TGTGCCAGCAGCTTGGGCAGGGAGGGGACCCAGTACTTC. Translating gives CASSLGREGTQYF.

A remark on this clonotype: A clone one base away is much larger, so this may be a read error. The J gene is TRBJ2-1, the V gene TRBV6-4; D may match TRBD1 or TRBD2 (5 bases each). Germline CDR1 reads MRHNA; CDR2 reads SNTAGT. The length of the CDR3 is 13 residues. CDR3 protein: CASSEGSYNEQLF. The CDR3 DNA sequence: TGTGCCAGCAGCGAGGGGTCCTACAATGAGCAGTTGTTC.

This clonotype was picked up a small number of times. V gene TRBV25-1 combines with J gene TRBJ1-1; D call uncertain. Germline V lookup: CDR1 MGHDK, CDR2 SYGVNS. This CDR3 region has 12 residues. V was pared by 4 bases and J by 10 bases, with 13 bases between. The CDR3 spells CASSGSPGLAFF. The CDR3 DNA follows: TGTGCCAGCAGTGGTAGCCCCGGGCTAGCTTTCTTT.

This clonotype was seen a handful of times. The CDR3 region has the DNA TGTGCCACCAGCAGAGAAGACAGGGGCGGGCAGCCCCAGCATTTT. Protein sequence: CATSREDRGGQPQHF. V usage is TRBV15 and J usage is TRBJ1-5, with 8 nucleotides matching TRBD1. CDR3 size: 15 residues. V was clipped by 0 bases and J by 7 bases; unmatched bases: 5. Germline V gene data show CDR1 as LNHNV and CDR2 as YYDKDF (reference sequence).

This clonotype was recorded at least ten times. The chain carries TRBV7-2 and TRBJ2-3; TRBD2 matches 9 bases. J lost 2 bases, V lost 3 bases, and 6 bases had no gene match. The CDR3 is made up of 16 amino acids. Germline loops: CDR1 SGHTA, CDR2 FQGNSA. CDR3 region: CASSLESGGPTDTQYF. The CDR3 coding sequence is TGTGCCAGCAGCTTGGAGAGCGGGGGGCCCACAGATACGCAGTATTTT.

This clonotype was recorded at least ten times. The genes are TRBV7-6 and TRBJ2-7; 8 nucleotides match TRBD1. The CDR3 is 13 amino acids. Per germline, CDR1 SGHVS and CDR2 FNYEAQ. After removal of 5 bases from V and 2 bases from J, the junction contained 2 bases not matched to a gene. CDR3 nucleotides: TGTGCCAGCAGCCCACAGGGGGCCTACGAGCAGTACTTC. Its translation: CASSPQGAYEQYF.

This clonotype was detected many times. The V and J genes are TRBV7-2 and TRBJ1-2; TRBD1 agrees at 8 bases. In germline, CDR1 is SGHTA, CDR2 FQGNSA. The CDR3 runs to 13 residues. V gave up 5 bases and J gave up 2 bases; unmatched junction bases: 1. CDR3 in DNA: TGTGCCAGCAGCCGGGACAGGAACTATGGCTACACCTTC. This sequence encodes CASSRDRNYGYTF.

This chain joins TRBV20-1 and TRBJ2-1; D might be TRBD1 or TRBD2, each matching 7 bases. The germline CDR1 and CDR2 sequences are DFQATT and SNEGSKA (reference sequence). The CDR3 length is 13 residues. The CDR3 here is CRGAGGGGNEQFF. The CDR3 bases are TGCAGGGGGGCAGGGGGGGGAGGGAATGAGCAGTTCTTC.

This clonotype was observed many times. The chain is built from TRBV7-3 and TRBJ2-5; 12 positions agree with TRBD2. CDR3 length equals 15 residues. The V gene's germline CDR1 is SGHTA and CDR2 FQGTGA. V lost 5 bases, J lost 5 bases, and 6 bases stayed unmatched. The CDR3 DNA follows: TGTGCCAGCAGCCCACTAGCGGGGGGCGGGGAGACCCAGTACTTC. It codes for CASSPLAGGGETQYF.

This clonotype has at least ten counts. V and J are TRBV7-2 and TRBJ2-1; TRBD1 might be the D (6 bases). The CDR3 runs to 15 residues. Trimming shortened V by 3 bases and J by 8 bases, and 17 bases separated the two germline ends. Germline V gene lookup returns CDR1 SGHTA and CDR2 FQGNSA. The CDR3 coding sequence is TGTGCCAGCAGCTTTGGACAGACATTCTCGCATGAGCAGTTCTTC. Amino acids: CASSFGQTFSHEQFF.

This clonotype has only a few counts. The rearrangement joins TRBV29-1 to TRBJ2-7, with D unresolved. This CDR3 has 11 amino acids. Trimming took off 0 bases at V and 3 bases at J, with 3 bases between the two ends. The germline CDR1 and CDR2 sequences are SQVTM and ANQGSEA. This CDR3 is CSVEDLYEQYF. The CDR3 DNA follows: TGCAGCGTTGAAGATCTCTACGAGCAGTACTTC.

As to this clonotype: A single base separates this from a much larger clone, so it may be a read error. V usage is TRBV7-2 and J usage is TRBJ1-2; D not resolved. The germline gives CDR1 SGHTA, CDR2 FQGNSA. Trimming stripped 3 bases from V and 9 bases from J, with 11 bases between. The CDR3 runs 12 residues. This CDR3 is CASSFVGRSYTF. As DNA, the CDR3 is TGTGCCAGCAGCTTTGTAGGGCGGAGCTACACCTTC. Full variable domain (remainder filled in from reference TRBV7-2 and TRBJ1-2): GAGVSQSPSNKVTEKGKDVELRCDPISGHTALYWYRQSLGQGLEFLIYFQGNSAPDKSGLPSDRFSAERTGGSVSTLTIQRTQQEDSAVYLCASSFVGRSYTFGSGTRLTVV.

This clonotype was detected only a few times. The genes are TRBV2 and TRBJ1-1; no reliable D call. Trimming pared 5 bases from V and 0 bases from J, leaving 7 bases between. Germline V gives CDR1 SNHLY, CDR2 FYNNEI. The CDR3 runs to 13 residues. The CDR3 nucleotides are TGTGCCAGCAGTCCTAGGCTGAACACTGAAGCTTTCTTT. Translated, it gives CASSPRLNTEAFF.

This clonotype was seen ten or more times. The chain carries TRBV25-1 and TRBJ2-2, with D perhaps TRBD2 (5 bases). Trimming took 3 bases from V and 7 from J, leaving 9 bases between them. The CDR3 loop spans 13 amino acids. CDR1 and CDR2 (germline): MGHDK, SYGVNS. The CDR3 is CASSDLRGGELFF. CDR3 sequence (DNA): TGTGCCAGCAGTGATCTCCGGGGCGGGGAGCTGTTTTTT.

The table lists this clonotype with a count of one. A much bigger clone sits one base away, suggesting this may be a read error. V gene TRBV29-1 combines with J gene TRBJ2-5; a possible D gene is TRBD2 (5 bases). The CDR3 length is 11 residues. Germline CDR1 and CDR2: SQVTM and ANQGSEA. Written as DNA, the CDR3 is TGCGGCGAGGGAACGAAAGAGACCCAGTACTTC. Protein: CGEGTKETQYF.

This clonotype has a handful of counts. The chain is built from TRBV5-1 and TRBJ2-1; 10 positions agree with TRBD2. This CDR3 has 16 residues. V was pared by 0 bases and J by 5 bases, with 5 bases of the junction left unmatched. Germline V gene sequence: CDR1 SGHRS, CDR2 YFSETQ. The CDR3 spells CASSLAGTSVHNEQFF. The CDR3 DNA is TGCGCCAGCAGCTTGGCTGGGACTAGCGTTCACAATGAGCAGTTCTTC.

The rearrangement uses TRBV20-1 and TRBJ2-1, with D possibly called TRBD1 or TRBD2 (6 bases each). The CDR3 length is 15 residues. Trimming left V 6 bases short and J 2 bases short, with 17 bases between. Looked up from germline, CDR1 is DFQATT and CDR2 is SNEGSKA (reference sequence). The CDR3 spells CSAYPGAFAYNEQFF. The CDR3 bases are TGCAGTGCCTATCCGGGGGCCTTTGCCTACAATGAGCAGTTCTTC.

This clonotype has a handful of counts. The rearrangement uses TRBV20-1 and TRBJ2-6, with D possibly matching TRBD1 (6 bases). This CDR3 is 17 amino acids long. Germline CDR1 DFQATT, CDR2 SNEGSKA (reference sequence). Trimming left V 0 bases short and J 3 bases short, with 15 bases between. The CDR3 coding sequence is TGCAGTGCTAGAGAACCAAAGACAGGTTTTGGGGCCAACGTCCTGACTTTC. It yields the protein CSAREPKTGFGANVLTF.

This clonotype was seen at least ten times. This chain links TRBV28 with TRBJ1-1; D gene unclear. This CDR3 region has 14 residues. Trimming took off 4 bases at V and 3 bases at J, with 12 bases between the two ends. Germline CDR1 and CDR2: MDHEN and SYDVKM. The CDR3 loop reads CASSSPGVYTEAFF. Written as DNA, the CDR3 is TGTGCCAGCAGTTCCCCCGGGGTTTACACTGAAGCTTTCTTT. The variable domain in full, completed from reference TRBV28 and TRBJ1-1, reads DVKVTQSSRYLVKRTGEKVFLECVQDMDHENMFWYRQDPGLGLRLIYFSYDVKMKEKGDIPEGYSVSREKKERFSLILESASTNQTSMYLCASSSPGVYTEAFFGQGTRLTVV.

This clonotype has just a few counts. The chain links TRBV6-5 to TRBJ1-1; D call uncertain. The CDR3 extends over 10 amino acids. Germline loops: CDR1 MNHEY, CDR2 SVGAGI. Trimming removed 11 bases from V and 4 bases from J, with 8 bases in between. The CDR3 sequence: CASWGTEAFF. The CDR3 nucleotides are TGTGCCTCCTGGGGCACTGAAGCTTTCTTT.

The chain employs TRBV10-3 and TRBJ1-4; no clear D. This CDR3 is 13 amino acids long. V lost 2 bases and J lost 5, with 6 bases in between. CDR1 and CDR2 (germline): ENHRY, SYGVKD. The DNA for the CDR3 is TGTGCCATCAGTGAGGTGGAAAATGAAAAACTGTTTTTT. Its protein is CAISEVENEKLFF.

This clonotype was detected ten times or more. The chain carries TRBV28 and TRBJ2-3; D unclear. In germline, CDR1 is MDHEN, CDR2 SYDVKM. This CDR3 region has 17 residues. Trimming took off 4 bases at V and 4 bases at J, with 21 bases between the two ends. CDR3 region: CASSSPRRGMLADTQYF. Written as DNA, the CDR3 is TGTGCCAGCAGTTCCCCCCGGCGCGGCATGCTGGCAGATACGCAGTATTTT.

The chain is built from TRBV5-1 and TRBJ2-1; D unclear. The CDR3 is 13 residues long. Trimming cost V 4 bases and J 5 bases, with 10 bases left between them. Germline V gene lookup returns CDR1 SGHRS and CDR2 YFSETQ. The CDR3 here is CASSLDRNNEQFF. CDR3 DNA sequence: TGCGCCAGCAGCCTAGACCGGAACAATGAGCAGTTCTTC. The full variable domain, in which reference TRBV5-1 and TRBJ2-1 provide the parts outside the CDR3, is KAGVTQTPRYLIKTRGQQVTLSCSPISGHRSVSWYQQTPGQGLQFLFEYFSETQRNKGNFPGRFSGRQFSNSRSEMNVSTLELGDSALYLCASSLDRNNEQFFGPGTRLTVL.

This clonotype came up many times. The rearrangement joins TRBV29-1 to TRBJ2-7; 7 positions match TRBD2. V trimming: 0 bases; J trimming: 3 bases; junction bases outside the gene matches: 5. Germline loops: CDR1 SQVTM, CDR2 ANQGSEA. The CDR3 spans 14 residues. The CDR3 loop is CSVEERGILYEQYF. The DNA for the CDR3 is TGCAGCGTTGAAGAGCGGGGGATCCTCTACGAGCAGTACTTC.

The sample holds many counts of this clonotype. This CDR3 is CASSLQPEADYGYTF. CDR3 nucleotides: TGTGCCAGCAGCTTACAGCCGGAAGCGGACTATGGCTACACCTTC. The chain has TRBV7-3 and TRBJ1-2; no reliable D call. Germline values: CDR1 SGHTA, CDR2 FQGTGA. The CDR3 runs 15 residues. V gave up 2 bases and J gave up 3 bases, with 13 bases separating them. Complete variable domain (other parts from reference TRBV7-3 and TRBJ1-2): GAGVSQTPSNKVTEKGKYVELRCDPISGHTALYWYRQSLGQGPEFLIYFQGTGAADDSGLPNDRFFAVRPEGSVSTLKIQRTERGDSAVYLCASSLQPEADYGYTFGSGTRLTVV.